This entry lists 4 T cell receptor beta chains sequenced from one sample in a study of neurological immune-mediated disorders. Described time point: longitudinal time-point 3. TCRdb fed the 5' RACE reads into MiXCR, producing one record per CDR3 protein. The repertoire consists of 85,000 to 110,000 distinct CDR3 sequences, with about 10% occurring once and the leading ten covering 3.1%. What was sequenced was PBMCs. These receptors were taken from a female donor with HTLV-1-associated myelopathy (HAM/TSP).

This clonotype was observed a handful of times. The J gene is TRBJ2-1, the V gene TRBV5-1; D assignment may be TRBD1 or TRBD2 (5 bases each). Between the trimmed V and J ends, which lost 0 bases and 5 bases, there was a span of 12 bases. Germline CDR1 and CDR2: SGHRS and YFSETQ. The CDR3 consists of 15 residues. CDR3 nucleotides: TGCGCCAGCAGCTTGGGAGGGGTTGGAAACAATGAGCAGTTCTTC. Translated: CASSLGGVGNNEQFF. The variable domain in full, with the rest retrieved from reference TRBV5-1 and TRBJ2-1, is KAGVTQTPRYLIKTRGQQVTLSCSPISGHRSVSWYQQTPGQGLQFLFEYFSETQRNKGNFPGRFSGRQFSNSRSEMNVSTLELGDSALYLCASSLGGVGNNEQFFGPGTRLTVL.

The chain joins TRBV10-1 to TRBJ2-1; 8 positions match TRBD1. The CDR3 runs to 15 residues. V shed 4 bases and J 3 bases; nucleotides not matched to a gene: 5. Germline V gene lookup returns CDR1 WNHNN and CDR2 SYGVQD (reference sequence). This CDR3 is CASSAGGKSYNEQFF. CDR3 nucleotides: TGCGCCAGCAGTGCAGGGGGCAAAAGCTACAATGAGCAGTTCTTC.

This clonotype was found many times. The chain links TRBV9 to TRBJ1-4; D is ambiguous. Trimming removed 1 base from V and 4 bases from J, with 14 bases in between. Germline V CDR1 and CDR2: SGDLS, YYNGEE. CDR3 length: 16 amino acids. For the CDR3, the DNA is TGTGCCAGCAGCGTAACCCCTGCGGATAGTAATGAAAAACTGTTTTTT. Amino acid sequence: CASSVTPADSNEKLFF.

V is TRBV7-2 and J is TRBJ2-1; 8 nucleotides align to TRBD2. CDR1 SGHTA and CDR2 FQGNSA come from the germline V gene. This CDR3 is 16 amino acids long. The V segment lost 1 base and the J segment 9 bases; nucleotides outside the gene matches: 11. CDR3 sequence (DNA): TGTGCCAGCAGCTTAGTCGGGGCGGGGGGTGGATCTGAGCAGTTCTTC. Its protein is CASSLVGAGGGSEQFF.